This is a list of T cell receptor beta chains from one sample in a study of T cell repertoires in cytomegalovirus infection. TCRdb fed the reads into MiXCR, producing one record per CDR3 protein. The sample records some 99,000 distinct CDR3 sequences, about 30% being singletons. The antigens for these receptors are not known. This specimen was CD8+ T cells from cultured PBMCs, taken from culture after CMV antigen stimulation. These TCRs come from a human donor in good health (CMV status not recorded). Some clones in this sample may be carry-over from other donors' samples. CDR3s include the opening cysteine and the closing phenylalanine or tryptophan. The D gene is left open where the match is weak. Size is omitted from some rows. Given values are once, few, many or a class for expanded clones.

j_call: TRBJ1-1; clone_size: -; d_call: TRBD1; v_call: TRBV6-1; cdr3_aa: CASNRGGGTEAFF; cdr3_nt: TGTGCCAGCAACAGGGGAGGCGGCACTGAAGCTTTCTTT
j_call: TRBJ1-5; clone_size: -; d_call: -; v_call: TRBV12-3/TRBV12-4; cdr3_aa: CASSLFGTPQPQHF; cdr3_nt: TGTGCCAGCAGTTTATTCGGGACACCTCAGCCCCAGCATTTT
j_call: TRBJ2-5; clone_size: many; d_call: -; v_call: TRBV28; cdr3_aa: CASSYTSADEYF; cdr3_nt: TGTGCCAGCAGCTACACCTCCGCCGACGAGTACTTC
j_call: TRBJ2-3; clone_size: many; d_call: -; v_call: TRBV27; cdr3_aa: CASSPSDISLTDTQYF; cdr3_nt: TGTGCCAGCAGTCCTTCCGACATTTCCTTAACAGATACGCAGTATTTT
j_call: TRBJ2-2; clone_size: -; d_call: -; v_call: TRBV7-6; cdr3_aa: CASSLELHTGELFF; cdr3_nt: TGTGCCAGCAGCTTAGAATTGCACACCGGGGAGCTGTTTTTT
j_call: TRBJ1-6; clone_size: -; d_call: -; v_call: TRBV11-1; cdr3_aa: CASSNRGNNSPLHF; cdr3_nt: TGTGCCAGCAGCAACAGAGGTAACAATTCACCCCTCCACTTT
j_call: TRBJ1-5; clone_size: -; d_call: -; v_call: TRBV27; cdr3_aa: CASSPMGSGNQPQHF; cdr3_nt: TGTGCCAGCAGCCCTATGGGCAGCGGCAATCAGCCCCAGCATTTT
j_call: TRBJ1-1; clone_size: -; d_call: -; v_call: TRBV2; cdr3_aa: CASSGWGPTEAFF; cdr3_nt: TGTGCCAGCAGTGGTTGGGGGCCAACTGAAGCTTTCTTT
j_call: TRBJ2-5; clone_size: -; d_call: -; v_call: TRBV5-5; cdr3_aa: CASSVHGGLQETQYF; cdr3_nt: TGTGCCAGCAGCGTGCACGGGGGACTCCAAGAGACCCAGTACTTC
j_call: TRBJ1-1; clone_size: few; d_call: -; v_call: TRBV15; cdr3_aa: CATSKSGGAMAFF; cdr3_nt: TGTGCCACCAGCAAGAGCGGGGGGGCGATGGCTTTCTTT
j_call: TRBJ1-5; clone_size: once; d_call: TRBD1; v_call: TRBV12-3/TRBV12-4; cdr3_aa: CASSLGTGIQPQHF; cdr3_nt: TGTGCCAGCAGTTTGGGGACAGGGATTCAGCCCCAGCATTTT
j_call: TRBJ2-7; clone_size: few; d_call: -; v_call: TRBV19; cdr3_aa: CASSIKQGYYEQYF; cdr3_nt: TGTGCCAGTAGTATTAAACAGGGATACTACGAGCAGTACTTC
j_call: TRBJ2-3; clone_size: -; d_call: -; v_call: TRBV5-6; cdr3_aa: CASSLGTGDTQYF; cdr3_nt: TGTGCCAGCAGCTTGGGGACTGGGGATACGCAGTATTTT
j_call: TRBJ2-7; clone_size: few; d_call: TRBD1; v_call: TRBV27; cdr3_aa: CASSPTTGGSYEQYF; cdr3_nt: TGTGCCAGCAGTCCCACGACAGGGGGCTCCTACGAGCAGTACTTC
j_call: TRBJ1-2; clone_size: many; d_call: TRBD1; v_call: TRBV7-8; cdr3_aa: CASSLTGTGVPVGYGYTF; cdr3_nt: TGTGCCAGCAGCCTCACCGGGACAGGGGTCCCTGTAGGCTATGGCTACACCTTC